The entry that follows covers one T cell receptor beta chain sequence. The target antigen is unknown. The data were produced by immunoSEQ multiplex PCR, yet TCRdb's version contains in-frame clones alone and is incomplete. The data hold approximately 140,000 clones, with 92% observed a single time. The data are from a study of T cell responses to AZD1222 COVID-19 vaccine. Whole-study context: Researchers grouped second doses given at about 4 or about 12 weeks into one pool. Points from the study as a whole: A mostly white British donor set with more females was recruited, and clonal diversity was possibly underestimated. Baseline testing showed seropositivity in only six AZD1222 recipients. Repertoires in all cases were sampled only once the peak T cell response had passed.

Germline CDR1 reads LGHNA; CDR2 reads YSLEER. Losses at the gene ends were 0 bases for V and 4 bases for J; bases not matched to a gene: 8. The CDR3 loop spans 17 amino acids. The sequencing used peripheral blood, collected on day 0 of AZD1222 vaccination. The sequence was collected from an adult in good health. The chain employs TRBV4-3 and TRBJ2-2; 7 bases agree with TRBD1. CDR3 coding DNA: TGCGCCAGCAGCCAAGATTCCGGGACAGACTCCACCGGGGAGCTGTTTTTT. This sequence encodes CASSQDSGTDSTGELFF.